This TCR beta chain was captured by sequencing in a study of CD4+ T cells in melanoma. Study-level results: In melanoma, neoantigen-specific CD4+ T cells reportedly differed in differentiation state.

Some clones are missing from TCRdb's copy, which holds only in-frame ones; the method was immunoSEQ multiplex PCR. The sample contains roughly 150,000 clones, approximately 91% of which appear only once. The germline CDR1 and CDR2 sequences are SGHTA and FQGTGA. V lost 0 bases to trimming and J lost 6 bases; unmatched junction nucleotides: 1. The CDR3 extends over 14 amino acids. Comment on this clone: Its antigen is as yet unknown.

The chain combines TRBV7-3 with TRBJ2-2; 7 nucleotides agree with TRBD1. The receptor was isolated from a human donor with melanoma. The CDR3 bases are TGTGCCAGCAGCTTAACTCAGGGGGCCGGGGAGCTGTTTTTT. It yields the protein CASSLTQGAGELFF.